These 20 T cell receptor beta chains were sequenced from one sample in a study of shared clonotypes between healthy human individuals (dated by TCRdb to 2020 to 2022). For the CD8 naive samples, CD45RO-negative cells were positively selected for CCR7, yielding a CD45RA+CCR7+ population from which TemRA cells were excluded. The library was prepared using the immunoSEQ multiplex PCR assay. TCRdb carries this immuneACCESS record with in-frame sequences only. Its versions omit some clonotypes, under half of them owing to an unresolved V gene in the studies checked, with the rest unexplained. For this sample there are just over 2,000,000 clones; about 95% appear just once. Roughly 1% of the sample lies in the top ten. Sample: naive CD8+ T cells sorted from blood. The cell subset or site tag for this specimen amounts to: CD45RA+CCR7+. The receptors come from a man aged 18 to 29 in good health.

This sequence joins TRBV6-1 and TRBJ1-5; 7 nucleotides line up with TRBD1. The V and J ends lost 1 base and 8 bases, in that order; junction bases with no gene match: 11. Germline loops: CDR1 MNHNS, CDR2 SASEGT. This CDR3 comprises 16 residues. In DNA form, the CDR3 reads TGTGCCAGCAGTGAAGGCAGGGGGTGGGCGGTGGAGCCCCAGCATTTT. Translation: CASSEGRGWAVEPQHF.

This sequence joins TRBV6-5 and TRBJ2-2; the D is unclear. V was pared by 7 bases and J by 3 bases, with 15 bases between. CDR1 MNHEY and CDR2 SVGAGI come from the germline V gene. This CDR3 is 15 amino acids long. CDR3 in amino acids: CASTMSDEHTGELFF. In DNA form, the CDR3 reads TGTGCCAGCACCATGTCCGACGAGCACACCGGGGAGCTGTTTTTT.

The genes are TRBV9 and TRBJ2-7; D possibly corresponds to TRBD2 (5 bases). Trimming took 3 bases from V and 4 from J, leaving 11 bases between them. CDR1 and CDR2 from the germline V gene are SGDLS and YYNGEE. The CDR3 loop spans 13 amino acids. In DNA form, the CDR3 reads TGTGCCAGCAGCGACGGGATCGGGTACGAGCAGTACTTC. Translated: CASSDGIGYEQYF.

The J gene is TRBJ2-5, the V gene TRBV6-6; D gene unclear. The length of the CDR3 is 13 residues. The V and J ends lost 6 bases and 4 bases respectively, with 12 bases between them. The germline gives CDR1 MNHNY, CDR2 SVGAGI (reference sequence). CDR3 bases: TGTGCCAGCAGCTACGGTACGGTAGAGACCCAGTACTTC. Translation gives CASSYGTVETQYF.

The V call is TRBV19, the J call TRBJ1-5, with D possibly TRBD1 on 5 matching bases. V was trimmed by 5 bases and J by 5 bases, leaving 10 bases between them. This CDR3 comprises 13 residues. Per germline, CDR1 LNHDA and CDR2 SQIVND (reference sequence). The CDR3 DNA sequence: TGTGCCAGTAGTCTGGCAGGGTATCAGCCCCAGCATTTT. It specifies CASSLAGYQPQHF.

In nucleotides, the CDR3 is TGCGCCAGCACGGGACAGCCTTTAGATACGCAGTATTTT. Amino acids: CASTGQPLDTQYF. The chain combines TRBV5-1 with TRBJ2-3; TRBD1 agrees at 7 bases. Germline CDR1 and CDR2: SGHRS and YFSETQ. J gave up 5 bases and V 6 bases, and 6 bases lay outside the gene matches. This CDR3 has 13 residues.

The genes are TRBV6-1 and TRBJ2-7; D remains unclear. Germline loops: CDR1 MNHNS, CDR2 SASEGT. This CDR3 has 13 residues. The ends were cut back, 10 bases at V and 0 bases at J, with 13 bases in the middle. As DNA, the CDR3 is TGTGCCACCAAGAACCCGGACTCCTACGAGCAGTACTTC. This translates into CATKNPDSYEQYF.

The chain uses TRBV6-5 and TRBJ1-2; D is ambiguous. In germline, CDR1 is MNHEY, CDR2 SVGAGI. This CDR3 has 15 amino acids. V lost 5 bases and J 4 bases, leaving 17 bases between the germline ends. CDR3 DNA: TGTGCCAGCAGTCAAAACAGTGATTTCTTCTATGGCTACACCTTC. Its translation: CASSQNSDFFYGYTF.

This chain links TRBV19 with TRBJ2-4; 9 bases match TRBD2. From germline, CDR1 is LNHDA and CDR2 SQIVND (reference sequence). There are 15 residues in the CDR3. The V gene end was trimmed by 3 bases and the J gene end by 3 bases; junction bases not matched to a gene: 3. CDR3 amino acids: CASSISGRFKNIQYF. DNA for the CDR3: TGTGCCAGTAGTATTAGCGGGAGATTCAAAAACATTCAGTACTTC.

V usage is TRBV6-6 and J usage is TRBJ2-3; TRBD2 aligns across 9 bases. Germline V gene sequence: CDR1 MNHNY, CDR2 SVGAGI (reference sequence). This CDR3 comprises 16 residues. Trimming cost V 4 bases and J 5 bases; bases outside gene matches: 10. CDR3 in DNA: TGTGCCAGCAGTTTCCCAGGGCGGGAGGGTATAGATACGCAGTATTTT. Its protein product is CASSFPGREGIDTQYF.

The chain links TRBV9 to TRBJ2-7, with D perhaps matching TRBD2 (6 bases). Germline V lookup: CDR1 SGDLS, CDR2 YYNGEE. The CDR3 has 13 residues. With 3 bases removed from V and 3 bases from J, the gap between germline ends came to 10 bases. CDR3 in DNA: TGTGCCAGCAGCGCATACGGGGGCTACGAGCAGTACTTC. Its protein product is CASSAYGGYEQYF.

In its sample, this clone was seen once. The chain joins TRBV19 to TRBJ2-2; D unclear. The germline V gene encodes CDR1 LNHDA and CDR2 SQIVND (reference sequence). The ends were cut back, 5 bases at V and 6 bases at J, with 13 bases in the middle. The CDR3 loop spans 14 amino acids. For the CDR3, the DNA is TGTGCCAGTAGTCTCGGCCCAACGGCCGGGGAGCTGTTTTTT. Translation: CASSLGPTAGELFF.

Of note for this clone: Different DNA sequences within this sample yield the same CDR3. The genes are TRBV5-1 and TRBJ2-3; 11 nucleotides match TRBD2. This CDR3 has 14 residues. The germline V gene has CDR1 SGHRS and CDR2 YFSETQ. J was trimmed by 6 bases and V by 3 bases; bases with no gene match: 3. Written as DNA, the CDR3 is TGCGCCAGCAGCTCCGGACTAGCGGGCGATACGCAGTATTTT. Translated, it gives CASSSGLAGDTQYF.

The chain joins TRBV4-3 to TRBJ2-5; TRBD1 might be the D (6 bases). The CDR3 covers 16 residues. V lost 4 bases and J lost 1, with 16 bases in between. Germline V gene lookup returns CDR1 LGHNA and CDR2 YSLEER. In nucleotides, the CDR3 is TGCGCCAGCAGCCGCGAACAGGGTAACCTCCAAGAGACCCAGTACTTC. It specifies CASSREQGNLQETQYF.

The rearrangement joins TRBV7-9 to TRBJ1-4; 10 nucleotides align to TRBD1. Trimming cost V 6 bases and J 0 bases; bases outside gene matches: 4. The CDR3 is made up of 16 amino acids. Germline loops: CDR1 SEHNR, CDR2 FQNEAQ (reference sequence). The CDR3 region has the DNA TGTGCCAGCAGTATGGGGACAGGGGCAACTAATGAAAAACTGTTTTTT. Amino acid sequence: CASSMGTGATNEKLFF.

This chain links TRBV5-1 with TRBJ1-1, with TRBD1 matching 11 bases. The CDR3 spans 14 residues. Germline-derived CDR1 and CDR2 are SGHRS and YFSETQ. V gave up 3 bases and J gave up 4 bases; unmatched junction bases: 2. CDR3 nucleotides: TGCGCCAGCAGCTGGGGACAGGGGGTCACTGAAGCTTTCTTT. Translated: CASSWGQGVTEAFF.

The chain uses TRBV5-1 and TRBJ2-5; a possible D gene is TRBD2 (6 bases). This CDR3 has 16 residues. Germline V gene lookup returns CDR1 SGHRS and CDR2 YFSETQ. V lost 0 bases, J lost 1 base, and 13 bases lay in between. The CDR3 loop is CASSLGAGRGQETQYF. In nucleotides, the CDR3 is TGCGCCAGCAGCTTGGGTGCGGGGCGAGGCCAAGAGACCCAGTACTTC.

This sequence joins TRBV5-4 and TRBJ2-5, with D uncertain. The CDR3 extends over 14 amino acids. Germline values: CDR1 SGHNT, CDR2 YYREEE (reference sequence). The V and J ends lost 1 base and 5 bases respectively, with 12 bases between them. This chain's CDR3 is CASSLTVGLETQYF. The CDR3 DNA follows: TGTGCCAGCAGCTTGACGGTAGGGCTGGAGACCCAGTACTTC.

CDR3 sequence (DNA): TGTGCCAGCAGTGAAGGACTAGCGGGTTTGAACACCGGGGAGCTGTTTTTT. This encodes CASSEGLAGLNTGELFF. This sequence joins TRBV6-1 and TRBJ2-2, with 10 nucleotides matching TRBD2. This CDR3 region has 17 residues. Losses at the gene ends were 1 base for V and 1 base for J; bases not matched to a gene: 3. Germline loops: CDR1 MNHNS, CDR2 SASEGT.

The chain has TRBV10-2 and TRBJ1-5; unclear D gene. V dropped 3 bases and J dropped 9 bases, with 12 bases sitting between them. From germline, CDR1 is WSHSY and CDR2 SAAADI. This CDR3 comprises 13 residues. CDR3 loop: CASSDEIGLPQHF. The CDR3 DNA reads TGCGCCAGCAGTGATGAAATTGGGCTGCCCCAGCATTTT.